Each of the 10 T cell receptor beta chains below was sequenced from the same sample in a study of blood T cell repertoires in COVID-19. The table came from immunoSEQ multiplex PCR; TCRdb's copy has only in-frame clones and leaves some out. The table records 140,000 or so clones, over 65% of them present only once. Sequencing was carried out using peripheral blood. The receptors stem from a human donor in a cohort sampled during active COVID-19.

The rearrangement joins TRBV6-5 to TRBJ1-5; 7 bases match TRBD1. Trimming at V came to 6 bases and at J to 6 bases, leaving 11 bases not matched to a gene. The CDR3 totals 15 residues. Germline lookup yields CDR1 MNHEY and CDR2 SVGAGI. The CDR3 DNA follows: TGTGCCAGCAGCCCGACAGGGCTCTCGGGTCAGCCCCAGCATTTT. Its translation is CASSPTGLSGQPQHF.

The rearrangement joins TRBV11-3 to TRBJ2-1, with a possible D match to TRBD2 (6 bases). Germline lookup yields CDR1 SGHNT and CDR2 YENEEA. V was shortened by 1 base and J by 2 bases, with 9 bases between the two germline ends. The CDR3 length is 15 residues. Written as DNA, the CDR3 is TGTGCCAGCAGCTTAGGGCGGGGTACCTACAATGAGCAGTTCTTC. Its protein is CASSLGRGTYNEQFF.

V gene TRBV6-5 combines with J gene TRBJ2-7, with 9 bases aligning to TRBD1. Germline V gene lookup returns CDR1 MNHEY and CDR2 SVGAGI. This CDR3 comprises 16 residues. Germline trimming cut 4 bases from V and 7 bases from J; bases unmatched to any gene: 14. CDR3 loop: CASSSIDRGYVREQYV. CDR3 sequence (DNA): TGTGCCAGCAGTTCCATCGACAGGGGGTACGTTAGGGAGCAGTACGTC.

In its sample, this clone was seen a few times. This sequence joins TRBV30 and TRBJ1-1; maybe TRBD1 (6 bases). The CDR3 spans 14 residues. The germline V gene encodes CDR1 GTSNPN and CDR2 SVGIG (reference sequence). V lost 0 bases and J 4 bases, leaving 12 bases between the germline ends. The CDR3 here is CAWSVGGVGTEAFF. For the CDR3, the DNA is TGTGCCTGGAGTGTAGGGGGAGTTGGCACTGAAGCTTTCTTT.

The chain couples TRBV19 to TRBJ1-1; TRBD1 might be the D (5 bases). V lost 6 bases, J lost 2 bases, and 13 bases lay in between. The CDR3 sequence is 14 residues long. Germline CDR1 and CDR2: LNHDA and SQIVND (reference sequence). In nucleotides, the CDR3 is TGTGCCAGTAGCCTAGGGGCGCGCAACACTGAAGCTTTCTTT. As protein: CASSLGARNTEAFF.

The chain uses TRBV28 and TRBJ1-6; maybe TRBD1 (5 bases). CDR3 size: 14 residues. Trimming removed 6 bases from V and 7 bases from J, with 13 bases in between. The germline V gene has CDR1 MDHEN and CDR2 SYDVKM. This chain's CDR3 is CASSDRTRNSPLHF. The CDR3 region has the DNA TGTGCCAGCAGCGATCGGACACGAAATTCACCCCTCCACTTT.

The genes are TRBV19 and TRBJ1-1, with D possibly being TRBD1 (6 bases). The ends were cut back, 0 bases at V and 9 bases at J, with 11 bases in the middle. The germline V gene has CDR1 LNHDA and CDR2 SQIVND (reference sequence). CDR3 length: 13 amino acids. CDR3 in amino acids: CASSIDSGTQAFF. Written as DNA, the CDR3 is TGTGCCAGTAGTATAGATTCCGGGACACAAGCTTTCTTT.

The chain is built from TRBV12-3 or TRBV12-4 and TRBJ1-1; D ambiguous. The CDR3 spans 13 residues. V lost 3 bases, J lost 1 base, and 6 bases lay in between. The CDR3 DNA reads as TGTGCCAGCAGTTTTACGCGGAACACTGAAGCTTTCTTT. It yields the protein CASSFTRNTEAFF.

The chain links TRBV6-6 to TRBJ1-2; TRBD1 might be the D (5 bases). Germline CDR1 MNHNY, CDR2 SVGAGI (reference sequence). V was trimmed by 2 bases and J by 0 bases, leaving 10 bases between them. The CDR3 sequence is 15 residues long. DNA of the CDR3: TGTGCCAGCAGTTACGGTTCGGGGGCTAACTATGGCTACACCTTC. The encoded protein is CASSYGSGANYGYTF.

V is TRBV4-1 and J is TRBJ1-5; D possibly corresponds to TRBD1 (5 bases). This CDR3 comprises 16 residues. With 1 base removed from V and 3 bases from J, the gap between germline ends came to 13 bases. The germline V gene encodes CDR1 MGHRA and CDR2 YSYEKL. Written as DNA, the CDR3 is TGCGCCAGCAGCCAAGTGCTACAGGTCCCCAATCAGCCCCAGCATTTT. It specifies CASSQVLQVPNQPQHF.